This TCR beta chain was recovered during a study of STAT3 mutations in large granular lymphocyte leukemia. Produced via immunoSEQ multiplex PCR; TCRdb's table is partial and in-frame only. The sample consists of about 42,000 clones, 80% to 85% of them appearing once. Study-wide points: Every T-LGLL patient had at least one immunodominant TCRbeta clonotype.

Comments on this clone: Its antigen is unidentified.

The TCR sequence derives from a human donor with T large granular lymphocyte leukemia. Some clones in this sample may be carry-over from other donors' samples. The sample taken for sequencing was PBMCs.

CDR3 residues: CSVGTQPNTGELFF. In DNA form, the CDR3 reads TGCAGCGTAGGGACGCAGCCGAACACCGGGGAGCTGTTTTTT. The chain joins TRBV29-1 to TRBJ2-2; possibly TRBD1 or TRBD2 for D (5 bases each). The CDR3 has 14 residues. V lost 6 bases to trimming and J lost 0 bases, with 11 bases between them. CDR1 is SQVTM, CDR2 ANQGSEA, per germline.